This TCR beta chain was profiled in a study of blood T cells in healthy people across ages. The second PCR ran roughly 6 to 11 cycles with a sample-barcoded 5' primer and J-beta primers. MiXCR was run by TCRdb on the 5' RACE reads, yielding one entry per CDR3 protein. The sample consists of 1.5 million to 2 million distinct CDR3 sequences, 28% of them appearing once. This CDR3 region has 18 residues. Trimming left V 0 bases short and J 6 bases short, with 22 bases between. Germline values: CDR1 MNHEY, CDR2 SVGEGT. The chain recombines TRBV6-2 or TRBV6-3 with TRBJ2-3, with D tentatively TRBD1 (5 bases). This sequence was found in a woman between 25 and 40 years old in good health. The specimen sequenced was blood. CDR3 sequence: CASSYSVMDNEASDTQYF. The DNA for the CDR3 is TGTGCCAGCAGTTACTCGGTCATGGACAACGAAGCCTCGGATACGCAGTATTTT.